One sample yielded the 17 T cell receptor beta chains listed below, sequenced in a study of blood T cell repertoires in COVID-19. TCRdb's table, derived via immunoSEQ multiplex PCR, lists solely in-frame clones and lacks some. The sample lists more than 200,000 clones; about 87% were seen once. The sequenced material came from peripheral blood. The source is a man aged 70 or older with acute or convalescent COVID-19.

This chain links TRBV9 with TRBJ2-7; possibly TRBD2 for D (6 bases). Germline CDR1 reads SGDLS; CDR2 reads YYNGEE. The CDR3 is made up of 14 amino acids. V lost 1 base, J lost 5 bases, and 13 bases lay in between. The CDR3 here is CASSVRDWADEQYF. The CDR3 DNA follows: TGTGCCAGCAGCGTAAGGGACTGGGCGGACGAGCAGTACTTC.

The chain employs TRBV4-2 and TRBJ2-1, with 10 bases aligning to TRBD2. V was pared by 1 base and J by 3 bases, with 9 bases of the junction left unmatched. This CDR3 spans 18 amino acids. Germline V lookup: CDR1 LGHNA, CDR2 YNFKEQ. DNA for the CDR3: TGTGCCAGCAGCCAAGTTTCGCAGTCTAGCGGGAGCTACAATGAGCAGTTCTTC. It codes for CASSQVSQSSGSYNEQFF.

A remark on this clone: Other DNA sequences in this specimen translate into the identical CDR3. This chain uses TRBV18 with TRBJ2-7, with a possible D match to TRBD1 (5 bases). The CDR3 consists of 13 residues. The V end was cut by 2 bases, the J end by 5 bases, with 10 bases between. Germline loops: CDR1 KGHSH, CDR2 LQKENI. CDR3 region: CASSPRGGDEQYF. CDR3 sequence (DNA): TGTGCCAGCTCACCAAGGGGTGGCGACGAGCAGTACTTC.

V is TRBV15 and J is TRBJ1-1; 11 bases fit TRBD1. Germline V lookup: CDR1 LNHNV, CDR2 YYDKDF (reference sequence). Trimming removed 3 bases from V and 4 bases from J; junction bases left unmatched: 1. The CDR3 is 14 amino acids. The CDR3 coding sequence is TGTGCCACCAGCAGGGGGACAGGGGGCACTGAAGCTTTCTTT. Its translation is CATSRGTGGTEAFF. Full variable domain (outside the CDR3, taken from reference TRBV15 and TRBJ1-1): DAMVIQNPRYQVTQFGKPVTLSCSQTLNHNVMYWYQQKSSQAPKLLFHYYDKDFNNEADTPDNFQSRRPNTSFCFLDIRSPGLGDTAMYLCATSRGTGGTEAFFGQGTRLTVV.

The chain is built from TRBV3-1 (or the pseudogene TRBV3-2) and TRBJ2-1, with a possible D match to TRBD1 (6 bases). Trimming stripped 1 base from V and 0 bases from J, with 7 bases between. CDR1 is LGHDT, CDR2 YNNKEL, per germline (reference sequence). CDR3 length: 15 residues. The CDR3 DNA reads TGTGCCAGCAGCCAAGGGACAGCCTCCTACAATGAGCAGTTCTTC. Translated, it gives CASSQGTASYNEQFF.

The chain joins TRBV11-2 to TRBJ2-5, with D perhaps TRBD1 (5 bases). The CDR3 spans 11 residues. Germline CDR1 reads SGHAT; CDR2 reads FQNNGV. V dropped 5 bases and J dropped 10 bases, with 11 bases sitting between them. CDR3 amino acids: CASSGARGQYF. CDR3 DNA: TGTGCCAGCAGCGGGGCCCGTGGCCAGTACTTC.

The chain carries TRBV21-1 and TRBJ1-5; the tabulated D call, TRBD1, remains unverified against the DNA. TRBV21-1 is assigned pseudogene status. This CDR3 contains 18 residues. CDR3 nucleotide sequence: TGTGCCAGCAGCAAAACCGATCCCACAGGGGCCGATTATCAGCCCCAGCATTTT. Translated: CASSKTDPTGADYQPQHF.

V usage is TRBV7-2 and J usage is TRBJ1-5; the D gene is possibly TRBD1 (6 bases). The CDR3 spans 14 residues. Germline assignment: CDR1 SGHTA and CDR2 FQGNSA. The V gene lost 9 bases and the J gene lost 0 bases, with 12 bases spanning the gap. CDR3 coding DNA: TGTGCCAGTGGGGACACCTATAGCAATCAGCCCCAGCATTTT. This sequence encodes CASGDTYSNQPQHF.

The rearrangement joins TRBV29-1 to TRBJ1-1; a possible D gene is TRBD1 (5 bases). Germline V gene sequence: CDR1 SQVTM, CDR2 ANQGSEA. Trimming left V 4 bases short and J 5 bases short, with 11 bases between. The CDR3 is 12 residues long. The CDR3 DNA reads as TGCAGCGTTGGGGGCACCGGGACTGAAGCTTTCTTT. It encodes CSVGGTGTEAFF.

The sample holds one count of this clone. The chain couples TRBV7-9 to TRBJ2-1; 8 bases are shared with TRBD1. The CDR3 loop spans 16 amino acids. The ends lost 9 bases at V and 0 bases at J; junction bases unmatched: 10. CDR1 and CDR2 (germline): SEHNR, FQNEAQ (reference sequence). The CDR3 region is CASRKQGGGSYNEQFF. In DNA, the CDR3 is TGTGCCAGTAGAAAACAGGGGGGAGGCTCCTACAATGAGCAGTTCTTC.

The chain carries TRBV28 and TRBJ2-7; D may be TRBD1 (6 bases). Deletions cut 0 bases from V and 11 bases from J, with 8 bases between. Germline assignment: CDR1 MDHEN and CDR2 SYDVKM. The CDR3 runs 11 residues. The CDR3 coding sequence is TGTGCCAGCAGTTTATGGGACAGTGAGTACTTC. As protein: CASSLWDSEYF.

This sequence joins TRBV19 and TRBJ2-1; no definite D call. Germline V lookup: CDR1 LNHDA, CDR2 SQIVND (reference sequence). V shed 4 bases and J shed 1 base, with 11 bases lying between them. The CDR3 has 15 amino acids. The CDR3 loop reads CASSTGALSYNEQFF. The CDR3 DNA sequence: TGTGCCAGTAGTACTGGAGCCCTTTCCTACAATGAGCAGTTCTTC. Supplemented by reference TRBV19 and TRBJ2-1, the full variable domain reads DGGITQSPKYLFRKEGQNVTLSCEQNLNHDAMYWYRQDPGQGLRLIYYSQIVNDFQKGDIAEGYSVSREKKESFPLTVTSAQKNPTAFYLCASSTGALSYNEQFFGPGTRLTVL.

The rearrangement uses TRBV28 and TRBJ2-1; 16 bases map to TRBD2. Germline V gives CDR1 MDHEN, CDR2 SYDVKM. There are 18 residues in the CDR3. V shed 6 bases and J 4 bases; nucleotides not matched to a gene: 9. CDR3 DNA: TGTGCCAGCAGCGGCGGGACTAGCGGGAGGGCCGTGTACAATGAGCAGTTCTTC. It codes for CASSGGTSGRAVYNEQFF.

With respect to this clone: At one end, the junction sequence differs from germline, possibly due to a read error. The chain joins TRBV27 to TRBJ2-2; TRBD2 matches 7 bases. Germline V CDR1 and CDR2: MNHEY, SMNVEV (reference sequence). This CDR3 contains 14 residues. CDR3 coding DNA: TGTGCCAGCCGTTTGGGACTAAGCACCGGGGAGCTGTTTTTT. This translates into CASRLGLSTGELFF.

The V call is TRBV28, the J call TRBJ2-7, with 7 bases matching TRBD2. Germline CDR1 is MDHEN and CDR2 is SYDVKM. The CDR3 length is 12 residues. V trimming: 5 bases; J trimming: 9 bases; junction bases outside the gene matches: 7. The CDR3 region is CASSAGGRGQYF. The DNA for the CDR3 is TGTGCCAGCAGTGCCGGGGGGAGGGGGCAGTACTTC.

The chain uses TRBV29-1 and TRBJ2-5; TRBD2 might be the D (5 bases). The CDR3 sequence is 12 residues long. The germline V and J ends were trimmed by 6 bases and 5 bases, with 13 bases remaining between them. The germline CDR1 and CDR2 sequences are SQVTM and ANQGSEA. CDR3 sequence: CSVGLGWETQYF. The CDR3 nucleotides are TGCAGCGTCGGACTGGGGTGGGAGACCCAGTACTTC.

The gene calls are TRBV18 and TRBJ2-2, with 10 bases identical to TRBD2. The germline CDR1 and CDR2 sequences are KGHSH and LQKENI. The CDR3 is 15 residues long. Trimming removed 0 bases from V and 8 bases from J; junction bases left unmatched: 3. For the CDR3, the DNA is TGTGCCAGCTCACCACCGGCTAGCGGGAGAGGGGAGCTGTTTTTT. Protein product: CASSPPASGRGELFF. The variable domain in full, with the rest retrieved from reference TRBV18 and TRBJ2-2, is NAGVMQNPRHLVRRRGQEARLRCSPMKGHSHVYWYRQLPEEGLKFMVYLQKENIIDESGMPKERFSAEFPKEGPSILRIQQVVRGDSAAYFCASSPPASGRGELFFGEGSRLTVL.